This passage covers 21 T cell receptor beta chains from one sample sequenced in a study of cytomegalovirus exposure and HLA in healthy donors. The PCR made use of 60 Vbeta and 13 Jbeta primers. Clones were read by immunoSEQ multiplex PCR, and TCRdb kept only the in-frame ones, dropping some. The sample comprises around 90,000 clones, over 65% of which are singletons, and about a tenth rests with the top ten. The sequenced sample was PBMCs. These receptors were taken from a human donor in good health.

V gene TRBV11-2 combines with J gene TRBJ1-5; D uncertain. The CDR3 has 13 residues. V lost 0 bases to trimming and J lost 5 bases, with 5 bases between them. Per the germline V gene, CDR1 is SGHAT and CDR2 is FQNNGV. The CDR3 loop is CASSLDRDQPQHF. CDR3 bases: TGTGCCAGCAGCTTAGATCGGGATCAGCCCCAGCATTTT.

This sequence joins TRBV6-5 and TRBJ2-3; TRBD2 matches at 10 bases. CDR1 and CDR2 from the germline V gene are MNHEY and SVGAGI. This CDR3 is built from 16 residues. J gave up 0 bases and V 4 bases, and 4 bases lay outside the gene matches. In DNA, the CDR3 is TGTGCCAGCAGTTTCCTAGCGGGAGCGAGCACAGATACGCAGTATTTT. It is translated as CASSFLAGASTDTQYF.

The chain combines TRBV18 with TRBJ2-5, with D possibly TRBD2 on 6 matching bases. CDR3 length: 14 amino acids. Trimming removed 4 bases at V and 3 bases at J, with 12 bases between. Germline CDR1 reads KGHSH; CDR2 reads LQKENI. The CDR3 DNA is TGTGCCAGCTCACTAACGGCGGGAAAAGAGACCCAGTACTTC. Its protein product is CASSLTAGKETQYF.

CDR3 in amino acids: CACAGKVNTGELFF. In DNA, the CDR3 is TGTGCCTGTGCAGGAAAGGTCAACACCGGGGAGCTGTTTTTT. The chain recombines TRBV10-3 with TRBJ2-2; no clear D gene. The CDR3 is 14 residues long. Per the germline V gene, CDR1 is ENHRY and CDR2 is SYGVKD. V was pared by 11 bases and J by 2 bases, with 15 bases between.

The chain uses TRBV7-6 and TRBJ2-3; D remains unclear. CDR1 SGHVS and CDR2 FNYEAQ come from the germline V gene. Trimming pared 0 bases from V and 0 bases from J, leaving 7 bases between. CDR3 length equals 15 residues. The CDR3 here is CASSLALLSTDTQYF. CDR3 DNA: TGTGCCAGCAGCTTAGCGCTCCTAAGCACAGATACGCAGTATTTT.

This chain connects TRBV5-5 to TRBJ1-1, with D perhaps matching TRBD1 (5 bases). Trimming took 8 bases from V and 1 from J, leaving 12 bases between them. The CDR3 consists of 13 residues. Per the germline V gene, CDR1 is SGHKS and CDR2 is YYEKEE (reference sequence). DNA of the CDR3: TGTGCCAGTCTCGGGGGGGGGAACACTGAAGCTTTCTTT. Its translation: CASLGGGNTEAFF.

The chain employs TRBV5-1 and TRBJ2-1, with TRBD2 matching 16 bases. Germline CDR1 reads SGHRS; CDR2 reads YFSETQ. The CDR3 runs 17 residues. V was clipped by 4 bases and J by 5 bases; unmatched bases: 6. The CDR3 loop is CASSTGLAGGRHNEQFF. CDR3 nucleotide sequence: TGCGCCAGCAGCACGGGACTAGCGGGAGGGCGCCACAATGAGCAGTTCTTC.

This clone was observed a handful of times. This chain joins TRBV5-5 and TRBJ1-1; no firm D call. The CDR3 has 16 residues. CDR1 SGHKS and CDR2 YYEKEE come from the germline V gene (reference sequence). The germline V and J ends were trimmed by 3 bases and 5 bases, with 20 bases remaining between them. DNA for the CDR3: TGTGCCAGCAGCTGGGCTTGGTCAGGAGGAAATACTGAAGCTTTCTTT. Residues: CASSWAWSGGNTEAFF.

V gene TRBV29-1 combines with J gene TRBJ2-1, with 10 positions matching TRBD2. The V and J ends lost 6 bases and 5 bases, in that order; junction bases with no gene match: 7. Germline lookup yields CDR1 SQVTM and CDR2 ANQGSEA. The CDR3 is made up of 14 amino acids. CDR3 coding DNA: TGCAGCGTGGGGAGCGGGGGGGCAAACAATGAGCAGTTCTTC. Its translation: CSVGSGGANNEQFF.

The count of this clone is one. The chain is built from TRBV9 and TRBJ1-3; D possibly corresponds to TRBD1 (5 bases). The CDR3 spans 16 residues. CDR1 is SGDLS and CDR2 is YYNGEE in the germline V gene. The ends were cut back, 4 bases at V and 0 bases at J, with 14 bases in the middle. The CDR3 region is CASSSDGAISGNTIYF. The CDR3 DNA is TGTGCCAGCAGCTCAGATGGGGCGATCTCTGGAAACACCATATATTTT.

The rearrangement joins TRBV5-1 to TRBJ1-4; D possibly corresponds to TRBD1 (5 bases). Trimming left V 0 bases short and J 9 bases short, with 12 bases between. Germline CDR1 reads SGHRS; CDR2 reads YFSETQ. The CDR3 runs to 14 residues. The CDR3: CASSLGGTAQKLFF. DNA of the CDR3: TGCGCCAGCAGCTTGGGCGGGACTGCTCAAAAACTGTTTTTT. Full variable domain (outside the CDR3, taken from reference TRBV5-1 and TRBJ1-4): KAGVTQTPRYLIKTRGQQVTLSCSPISGHRSVSWYQQTPGQGLQFLFEYFSETQRNKGNFPGRFSGRQFSNSRSEMNVSTLELGDSALYLCASSLGGTAQKLFFGSGTQLSVL.

The V call is TRBV9, the J call TRBJ2-7; 8 bases are shared with TRBD2. With V trimmed by 0 bases and J by 2 bases, 7 bases remained unmatched. This CDR3 has 16 amino acids. Germline-derived CDR1 and CDR2 are SGDLS and YYNGEE. Here the CDR3 reads CASSVDDGRGTYEQYF. DNA for the CDR3: TGTGCCAGCAGCGTAGATGACGGGAGGGGGACCTACGAGCAGTACTTC.

The chain has TRBV28 and TRBJ2-2, with 12 nucleotides matching TRBD1. V dropped 3 bases and J dropped 7; count of bases not matched to a gene: 12. From germline, CDR1 is MDHEN and CDR2 SYDVKM. The length of the CDR3 is 18 residues. The CDR3 loop is CASSLVGPGQGAVGELFF. The CDR3 DNA reads as TGTGCCAGCAGTTTGGTCGGGCCGGGACAGGGGGCCGTCGGGGAGCTGTTTTTT.

The V gene is TRBV18, the J gene TRBJ1-1; 9 bases align to TRBD1. The germline CDR1 and CDR2 sequences are KGHSH and LQKENI. This CDR3 is 15 amino acids long. Losses at the gene ends were 3 bases for V and 5 bases for J; bases not matched to a gene: 7. The CDR3 is CASSPKQGARTEAFF. The CDR3, as DNA: TGTGCCAGCTCACCTAAACAGGGGGCTAGAACTGAAGCTTTCTTT. Full variable domain (remainder filled in from reference TRBV18 and TRBJ1-1): NAGVMQNPRHLVRRRGQEARLRCSPMKGHSHVYWYRQLPEEGLKFMVYLQKENIIDESGMPKERFSAEFPKEGPSILRIQQVVRGDSAAYFCASSPKQGARTEAFFGQGTRLTVV.

This clone occurred once. The chain is built from TRBV7-2 and TRBJ1-4, with a weak D call TRBD1 (5 bases). Per germline, CDR1 SGHTA and CDR2 FQGNSA. V lost 3 bases to trimming and J lost 4 bases, with 6 bases between them. This CDR3 spans 13 amino acids. CDR3 sequence reads: CASSLGHNEKLFF. CDR3 coding DNA: TGTGCCAGCAGCTTGGGGCATAATGAAAAACTGTTTTTT.

The rearrangement uses TRBV2 and TRBJ1-1, with D possibly being TRBD1 (5 bases). The CDR3 contains 13 residues. V was clipped by 7 bases and J by 3 bases, with 12 bases between them. CDR1 is SNHLY, CDR2 FYNNEI, per germline. CDR3: CASTPREDTEAFF. As DNA, the CDR3 is TGTGCCAGCACTCCCAGGGAGGACACTGAAGCTTTCTTT.

This clone was recorded a few times. The V call is TRBV10-2, the J call TRBJ1-1; maybe TRBD1 (6 bases). The CDR3 sequence is 14 residues long. The V and J ends lost 3 bases and 4 bases respectively, with 12 bases between them. Per germline, CDR1 WSHSY and CDR2 SAAADI. The DNA of the CDR3 is TGCGCCAGCAGTGAACAGGGTGGGAGCACTGAAGCTTTCTTT. This sequence encodes CASSEQGGSTEAFF.

The chain joins TRBV18 to TRBJ1-1; tentatively, D is TRBD1 (6 bases). Germline loops: CDR1 KGHSH, CDR2 LQKENI. CDR3 size: 13 residues. V lost 3 bases and J lost 5, with 10 bases in between. CDR3 bases: TGTGCCAGCTCACCCTTTCAGGGGACTGAAGCTTTCTTT. Amino acid sequence: CASSPFQGTEAFF.

The rearrangement uses TRBV7-3 and TRBJ1-2; the D is unclear. V lost 0 bases, J lost 8 bases, and 10 bases lay in between. This CDR3 is built from 13 residues. CDR1 is SGHTA and CDR2 is FQGTGA in the germline V gene. CDR3 sequence reads: CASSLTATTGYTF. The CDR3 DNA follows: TGTGCCAGCAGCTTAACCGCGACAACCGGCTACACCTTC.

This sequence joins TRBV29-1 and TRBJ1-2; D is unclear. Germline values: CDR1 SQVTM, CDR2 ANQGSEA. This CDR3 comprises 12 residues. The V gene lost 3 bases and the J gene lost 4 bases, with 9 bases spanning the gap. The CDR3, as DNA: TGCAGCGTTGATGGAGGTACCTATGGCTACACCTTC. Translated: CSVDGGTYGYTF.

The CDR3 reads CASSRDSPNTGELFF. DNA of the CDR3: TGCGCCAGCAGCCGGGACAGCCCGAACACCGGGGAGCTGTTTTTT. The rearrangement uses TRBV4-1 and TRBJ2-2, with 7 nucleotides matching TRBD1. V shed 4 bases and J 0 bases; nucleotides not matched to a gene: 2. Germline values: CDR1 MGHRA, CDR2 YSYEKL. CDR3 length: 15 amino acids.